The 29 T cell receptor beta chains listed next were all sequenced from one sample in a study of circulating and synovial CD4+ cells in juvenile arthritis. This table comes from immunoSEQ multiplex PCR, and its TCRdb copy is limited to in-frame clones, with some not included. Of about 35,000 clones detected, 90% to 95% appear once; the ten largest clones hold 0.15% to 0.2%. The specimen sequenced was CD4+ T cells from blood. The receptors stem from a human donor with juvenile idiopathic arthritis.

The chain has TRBV4-3 and TRBJ1-4; D is undetermined. V dropped 0 bases and J dropped 4 bases, with 12 bases sitting between them. The CDR3 is 16 residues long. The germline V gene has CDR1 LGHNA and CDR2 YSLEER. This chain's CDR3 is CASSQDTGQSNEKLFF. CDR3 coding DNA: TGCGCCAGCAGCCAAGATACTGGGCAGAGTAATGAAAAACTGTTTTTT.

V usage is TRBV19 and J usage is TRBJ1-5; 7 nucleotides align to TRBD1. V shed 6 bases and J 7 bases; nucleotides not matched to a gene: 24. Per germline, CDR1 LNHDA and CDR2 SQIVND (reference sequence). The CDR3 runs 19 residues. CDR3 sequence (DNA): TGTGCCAGTAGGATGATTCCCGATCGACAGGGTTCGCGGCGGCAGCCCCAGCATTTT. Translation gives CASRMIPDRQGSRRQPQHF.

V usage is TRBV19 and J usage is TRBJ2-1; the match to TRBD1 covers 9 bases. J lost 4 bases, V lost 4 bases, and 5 bases had no gene match. This CDR3 spans 15 amino acids. Germline V gives CDR1 LNHDA, CDR2 SQIVND (reference sequence). CDR3 nucleotide sequence: TGTGCCAGTAGTAGCAGGACAGGGGCGTACAATGAGCAGTTCTTC. It is translated as CASSSRTGAYNEQFF.

CDR3 bases: TGTGCCAGCAGCCTGACAACAGGGGTAGGTCAGCCCCAGCATTTT. Protein sequence: CASSLTTGVGQPQHF. This sequence joins TRBV7-2 and TRBJ1-5; 7 bases are a match to TRBD1. The CDR3 has 15 residues. V lost 5 bases, J lost 6 bases, and 10 bases stayed unmatched. CDR1 is SGHTA, CDR2 FQGNSA, per germline.

This sequence joins TRBV28 and TRBJ2-7; D might be TRBD1 (6 bases). This CDR3 contains 14 residues. The ends were cut back, 5 bases at V and 7 bases at J, with 18 bases in the middle. From germline, CDR1 is MDHEN and CDR2 SYDVKM. The chain's CDR3 is CASSPGTLRGEQYF. The DNA of the CDR3 is TGTGCCAGCAGTCCCGGGACACTGAGGGGGGAGCAGTACTTC. The full variable domain, in which reference TRBV28 and TRBJ2-7 provide the parts outside the CDR3, is DVKVTQSSRYLVKRTGEKVFLECVQDMDHENMFWYRQDPGLGLRLIYFSYDVKMKEKGDIPEGYSVSREKKERFSLILESASTNQTSMYLCASSPGTLRGEQYFGPGTRLTVT.

V and J are TRBV5-4 and TRBJ2-7, with D maybe TRBD2 (6 bases). The CDR3 contains 16 residues. With 4 bases removed from V and 2 bases from J, the gap between germline ends came to 19 bases. CDR1 and CDR2 from the germline V gene are SGHNT and YYREEE (reference sequence). CDR3 bases: TGTGCCAGCAGCCCTGGAACGGGACTCAGAGCCTACGAGCAGTACTTC. It yields the protein CASSPGTGLRAYEQYF.

V gene TRBV29-1 combines with J gene TRBJ2-2; the D gene is possibly TRBD1 (5 bases). Trimming pared 7 bases from V and 0 bases from J, leaving 15 bases between. Germline values: CDR1 SQVTM, CDR2 ANQGSEA. The CDR3 extends over 15 amino acids. The CDR3 DNA sequence: TGCAGCGCGAGGACGGGCAGGGCGAACACCGGGGAGCTGTTTTTT. Translated: CSARTGRANTGELFF.

The V and J genes are TRBV19 and TRBJ2-3; a weak D match, TRBD2 (5 bases). V was shortened by 5 bases and J by 4 bases, with 16 bases between the two germline ends. Germline-derived CDR1 and CDR2 are LNHDA and SQIVND (reference sequence). The CDR3 covers 15 residues. The CDR3 nucleotides read TGTGCCAGTAGTGAAACCGGCGGAGCGGCAGATACGCAGTATTTT. Protein sequence: CASSETGGAADTQYF. Full variable domain (rest looked up from reference TRBV19 and TRBJ2-3): DGGITQSPKYLFRKEGQNVTLSCEQNLNHDAMYWYRQDPGQGLRLIYYSQIVNDFQKGDIAEGYSVSREKKESFPLTVTSAQKNPTAFYLCASSETGGAADTQYFGPGTRLTVL.

This clone was observed a handful of times. The V gene is TRBV7-2, the J gene TRBJ1-1; 7 nucleotides match TRBD1. The V gene's germline CDR1 is SGHTA and CDR2 FQGNSA. The trim removed 5 bases at V and 5 bases at J, leaving 11 bases unmatched. The length of the CDR3 is 15 residues. This CDR3 is CASSTQGQVGTEAFF. The DNA of the CDR3 is TGTGCCAGCAGCACTCAAGGACAGGTAGGGACTGAAGCTTTCTTT.

This chain joins TRBV6-5 and TRBJ1-1, with D possibly being TRBD1 (6 bases). The CDR3 is made up of 15 amino acids. The germline V gene encodes CDR1 MNHEY and CDR2 SVGAGI. Between the trimmed V and J ends, which lost 0 bases and 6 bases, there was a span of 14 bases. This CDR3 reads CASSYSIVGAAEAFF. CDR3 sequence (DNA): TGTGCCAGCAGTTACTCGATCGTGGGGGCCGCTGAAGCTTTCTTT.

This chain joins TRBV5-1 and TRBJ1-2; possibly TRBD1 for D (6 bases). The CDR3 extends over 12 amino acids. Trimming removed 6 bases at V and 8 bases at J, with 14 bases between. Germline loops: CDR1 SGHRS, CDR2 YFSETQ. CDR3 loop: CASNTQGGGYTF. The DNA for the CDR3 is TGCGCCAGCAATACACAGGGAGGGGGCTACACCTTC.

The V and J genes are TRBV19 and TRBJ2-5; perhaps TRBD2 as D (7 bases). This CDR3 is built from 16 residues. V was cut by 3 bases and J by 2 bases, with 16 bases left in between. CDR1 LNHDA and CDR2 SQIVND come from the germline V gene (reference sequence). CDR3 nucleotide sequence: TGTGCCAGTAGTATGGGGGGCGGGGGTACTCAAGAGACCCAGTACTTC. This encodes CASSMGGGGTQETQYF.

The chain employs TRBV10-1 and TRBJ2-5; D not certain. The CDR3 has 13 residues. Per the germline V gene, CDR1 is WNHNN and CDR2 is SYGVQD (reference sequence). Trimming pared 3 bases from V and 5 bases from J, leaving 10 bases between. CDR3: CASSELRTETQYF. CDR3 nucleotides: TGCGCCAGCAGTGAACTGAGAACCGAGACCCAGTACTTC.

The V call is TRBV5-4, the J call TRBJ1-2; D is unclear. Germline CDR1 is SGHNT and CDR2 is YYREEE (reference sequence). The V and J ends lost 0 bases and 0 bases respectively, with 6 bases between them. The CDR3 is made up of 14 amino acids. The CDR3 DNA sequence: TGTGCCAGCAGCTTGGGGGGAGCTAACTATGGCTACACCTTC. As protein: CASSLGGANYGYTF.

The CDR3 DNA sequence: TGTGCCATCAGTGGGAACAGGATGAACACCGGGGAGCTGTTTTTT. Translating it yields CAISGNRMNTGELFF. The chain recombines TRBV10-3 with TRBJ2-2; D might be TRBD1 (5 bases). Trimming took off 4 bases at V and 1 base at J, with 10 bases between the two ends. There are 15 residues in the CDR3. From germline, CDR1 is ENHRY and CDR2 SYGVKD.

Notes on this clone: A junction boundary mismatches the germline segment, possibly from a read error. V is TRBV7-7 and J is TRBJ2-2; 11 nucleotides line up with TRBD2. From germline, CDR1 is SSHAT and CDR2 FNYEAQ (reference sequence). The CDR3 consists of 16 residues. CDR3 sequence (DNA): TGTGCCAGCAGCATAGCGGGGGGGGCGAACACCGGGGAGCTGTTTTTT. This encodes CASSIAGGANTGELFF.

This clone has just one count. The chain uses TRBV9 and TRBJ2-5; 10 nucleotides match TRBD1. The DNA end lines up better with TRBJ2-7; the J call may be wrong. The CDR3 is 15 residues long. Germline V lookup: CDR1 SGDLS, CDR2 YYNGEE. This chain's CDR3 is CASSAVGTGVYEQYF. CDR3 nucleotides: TGTGCCAGCAGCGCCGTGGGGACAGGGGTCTACGAGCAGTACTTC.

The genes are TRBV9 and TRBJ1-2; 11 bases map to TRBD1. From germline, CDR1 is SGDLS and CDR2 YYNGEE. After removal of 6 bases from V and 2 bases from J, the junction contained 12 bases not matched to a gene. The CDR3 sequence is 17 residues long. The CDR3 region has the DNA TGTGCCAGCACCACCGGGACAGGGGGTAAGACGAACTATGGCTACACCTTC. This sequence encodes CASTTGTGGKTNYGYTF.

The chain has TRBV7-6 and TRBJ1-1; 7 nucleotides match TRBD1. CDR3 size: 15 residues. The junction had 8 bases not matched to a gene; V was cut back by 5 bases and J by 2 bases. Germline V gives CDR1 SGHVS, CDR2 FNYEAQ. The CDR3 DNA sequence: TGTGCCAGCAGCCCCCAACAGGGGTCAAACACTGAAGCTTTCTTT. Encoded protein: CASSPQQGSNTEAFF. The complete variable domain, with remaining parts taken from reference TRBV7-6 and TRBJ1-1, reads GAGVSQSPRYKVTKRGQDVALRCDPISGHVSLYWYRQALGQGPEFLTYFNYEAQQDKSGLPNDRFSAERPEGSISTLTIQRTEQRDSAMYRCASSPQQGSNTEAFFGQGTRLTVV.

In this sample, this clone turned up once. V usage is TRBV4-3 and J usage is TRBJ1-4; D might be TRBD1 (6 bases). CDR3 length: 16 residues. Between the trimmed V and J ends, which lost 0 bases and 3 bases, there was a span of 11 bases. Germline V gene data show CDR1 as LGHNA and CDR2 as YSLEER. The CDR3 protein is CASSQDLGAANEKLFF. As DNA, the CDR3 is TGCGCCAGCAGCCAAGATCTGGGGGCAGCTAATGAAAAACTGTTTTTT.

The rearrangement uses TRBV5-1 and TRBJ2-1; no clear D. Germline V gives CDR1 SGHRS, CDR2 YFSETQ. V was cut by 3 bases and J by 0 bases, with 7 bases left in between. The CDR3 totals 14 residues. The CDR3 DNA is TGCGCCAGCAGCTACCGGAGCTCCTACAATGAGCAGTTCTTC. As protein: CASSYRSSYNEQFF. Using reference TRBV5-1 and TRBJ2-1 for the parts outside the CDR3, the full variable domain is KAGVTQTPRYLIKTRGQQVTLSCSPISGHRSVSWYQQTPGQGLQFLFEYFSETQRNKGNFPGRFSGRQFSNSRSEMNVSTLELGDSALYLCASSYRSSYNEQFFGPGTRLTVL.

The chain uses TRBV11-2 and TRBJ2-5; maybe TRBD2 (6 bases). Trimming stripped 6 bases from V and 3 bases from J, with 11 bases between. This CDR3 is 13 amino acids long. The germline V gene has CDR1 SGHAT and CDR2 FQNNGV. The CDR3 is CASSSGLEETQYF. CDR3 nucleotides: TGTGCCAGCAGTTCGGGACTTGAAGAGACCCAGTACTTC.

The chain carries TRBV5-1 and TRBJ2-2; D unresolved. The CDR3 runs 14 residues. Germline loops: CDR1 SGHRS, CDR2 YFSETQ. Trimming stripped 4 bases from V and 7 bases from J, with 14 bases between. CDR3 sequence: CASSPELGSGELFF. Here the CDR3 DNA reads TGCGCCAGCAGCCCGGAGCTTGGAAGCGGGGAGCTGTTTTTT.

This chain joins TRBV6-6 and TRBJ1-3; D is undetermined. With 0 bases removed from V and 0 bases from J, the gap between germline ends came to 6 bases. The CDR3 spans 15 residues. Germline CDR1 and CDR2: MNHNY and SVGAGI (reference sequence). DNA of the CDR3: TGTGCCAGCAGTTACTCGATACTCTCTGGAAACACCATATATTTT. This translates into CASSYSILSGNTIYF.

V usage is TRBV15 and J usage is TRBJ2-5; TRBD1 aligns across 7 bases. The end of the DNA aligns better with TRBJ2-7, so the J call may be wrong. Germline V gives CDR1 LNHNV, CDR2 YYDKDF (reference sequence). The CDR3 extends over 15 amino acids. Written as DNA, the CDR3 is TGTGCCACCAGCAGAGCCAGGGGGAGCTCCTACGAGCAGTACTTC. This codes for CATSRARGSSYEQYF.

The J gene is TRBJ2-7, the V gene TRBV7-2; 11 bases are a match to TRBD2. Looked up from germline, CDR1 is SGHTA and CDR2 is FQGNSA. V dropped 4 bases and J dropped 0; count of bases not matched to a gene: 5. This CDR3 spans 16 amino acids. The CDR3 region has the DNA TGTGCCAGCAGCTCTTCCGGGACTAGCGGCTCCTACGAGCAGTACTTC. It is translated as CASSSSGTSGSYEQYF.

Details on this clone: Distinct nucleotide sequences in the sample also encode this CDR3. The V gene is TRBV6-4, the J gene TRBJ1-2, with 7 bases that match TRBD1. V shed 8 bases, J shed 3 bases, and the junction held 12 bases outside the gene matches. This CDR3 contains 15 residues. Germline-derived CDR1 and CDR2 are MRHNA and SNTAGT. CDR3 sequence: CASPRLQGTDYGYTF. CDR3 nucleotides: TGTGCCAGCCCGAGGCTACAGGGGACGGACTATGGCTACACCTTC.

CDR3 nucleotides: TGTGCCATCAGTGGGGTTCAAGGAGTCACCGGGGAGCTGTTTTTT. This gives the protein CAISGVQGVTGELFF. The chain joins TRBV10-3 to TRBJ2-2; D unclear. With 4 bases removed from V and 4 bases from J, the gap between germline ends came to 13 bases. This CDR3 is built from 15 residues. Germline loops: CDR1 ENHRY, CDR2 SYGVKD.

The chain couples TRBV28 to TRBJ2-3; 9 bases agree with TRBD1. The CDR3 runs 17 residues. With 3 bases clipped from V and 3 bases from J, the junction kept 10 bases outside the gene matches. Germline values: CDR1 MDHEN, CDR2 SYDVKM. In DNA form, the CDR3 reads TGTGCCAGCAGTTTGGCGGCCCCGGGACAGGGTACAGATACGCAGTATTTT. It specifies CASSLAAPGQGTDTQYF.